This entry lists 11 T cell receptor beta chains sequenced from one sample in a study of EBV T-cell therapy then PD-1 blockade in nasopharyngeal carcinoma. The method was immunoSEQ multiplex PCR; TCRdb's version includes in-frame clones alone and lacks a portion of them. The sample yields around 19,000 clones, 75% to 90% seen once. Antigen specificity for these receptors is unknown. Specified treatment: AdE1-LMPpoly-expanded autologous EBV-specific T-cell therapy followed by anti-PD-1 nivolumab. This sample comprised CD8+ T cells from blood, obtained at day 0 from a patient whose treatment included autologous EBV-specific T cells and nivolumab. The receptor source for this set is a man in his forties with nasopharyngeal carcinoma.

V usage is TRBV13 and J usage is TRBJ2-7; D may correspond to TRBD1 or TRBD2 (6 bases each). The V and J ends lost 5 bases and 6 bases respectively, with 14 bases between them. Germline assignment: CDR1 PRHDT and CDR2 FYEKMQ (reference sequence). This CDR3 spans 13 amino acids. The CDR3 sequence is CASSPNSGAEQYF. The CDR3 DNA reads TGTGCCAGCAGCCCTAACTCGGGGGCCGAGCAGTACTTC.

The gene calls are TRBV6-4 and TRBJ2-3; D is undetermined. This CDR3 region has 13 residues. V was cut by 3 bases and J by 0 bases, with 4 bases left in between. Looked up from germline, CDR1 is MRHNA and CDR2 is SNTAGT. In nucleotides, the CDR3 is TGTGCCAGCAGTGAGAAGAGCACAGATACGCAGTATTTT. Protein product: CASSEKSTDTQYF.

This clone was observed a few times. V gene TRBV21-1 combines with J gene TRBJ2-3; the table's D call of TRBD2 was not tested on the DNA. TRBV21-1 is noted as a pseudogene. The CDR3 consists of 18 residues. CDR3 in amino acids: CASSRELAGTPLTDTQYF. CDR3 DNA sequence: TGTGCCAGCAGCCGTGAGCTAGCGGGGACTCCTCTCACAGATACGCAGTATTTT.

This chain uses TRBV4-3 with TRBJ2-7; TRBD2 aligns across 8 bases. The CDR3 contains 16 residues. Germline V gene lookup returns CDR1 LGHNA and CDR2 YSLEER. After removal of 0 bases from V and 4 bases from J, the junction contained 8 bases not matched to a gene. The DNA for the CDR3 is TGCGCCAGCAGCCAAGAGGCGGGGGGCGATCCGTACGAGCAGTACTTC. This gives the protein CASSQEAGGDPYEQYF.

This clone is classed as medium-sized. The same CDR3 also results from other DNA sequences found in this sample. Written as DNA, the CDR3 is TGTGCCAGCAGTTTGGTGGGCGATGGCTACACCTTC. As protein: CASSLVGDGYTF. This sequence joins TRBV6-5 and TRBJ1-2; unclear D gene. Germline V gives CDR1 MNHEY, CDR2 SVGAGI. V shed 4 bases and J shed 6 bases, with 9 bases lying between them. CDR3 size: 12 residues.

This chain joins TRBV12-5 and TRBJ1-1, with D perhaps TRBD1 (5 bases). Trimming cost V 3 bases and J 8 bases, with 10 bases left between them. Germline assignment: CDR1 LGHNT and CDR2 FRNRAP. This CDR3 contains 12 residues. CDR3 region: CASGLGNREAFF. Here the CDR3 DNA reads TGTGCTAGTGGTTTAGGGAACAGGGAAGCTTTCTTT. Drawing the rest from reference TRBV12-5 and TRBJ1-1, the complete variable domain is DARVTQTPRHKVTEMGQEVTMRCQPILGHNTVFWYRQTMMQGLELLAYFRNRAPLDDSGMPKDRFSAEMPDATLATLKIQPSEPRDSAVYFCASGLGNREAFFGQGTRLTVV.

The V and J genes are TRBV5-1 and TRBJ2-7; tentatively, D is TRBD2 (5 bases). CDR3 length: 13 residues. Looked up from germline, CDR1 is SGHRS and CDR2 is YFSETQ. Deletions cut 3 bases from V and 2 bases from J, with 9 bases between. As DNA, the CDR3 is TGCGCCAGCAGCTCCTCGGGGACCTACGAGCAGTACTTC. Its translation: CASSSSGTYEQYF.

This clone was recorded once. The chain recombines TRBV9 with TRBJ1-3; D is possibly TRBD1 (6 bases). There are 15 residues in the CDR3. The V gene lost 4 bases and the J gene lost 0 bases, with 11 bases spanning the gap. The germline V gene has CDR1 SGDLS and CDR2 YYNGEE. CDR3 sequence (DNA): TGTGCCAGCAGCACCACAGGGAGCTCTGGAAACACCATATATTTT. Its translation is CASSTTGSSGNTIYF.

The chain uses TRBV7-9 and TRBJ1-2, with D maybe TRBD1 (6 bases). The CDR3 runs to 15 residues. Germline V gene data show CDR1 as SEHNR and CDR2 as FQNEAQ (reference sequence). V was cut by 1 base and J by 6 bases, with 15 bases left in between. CDR3: CASSLDRDGLDGYTF. The CDR3 coding sequence is TGTGCCAGCAGCTTAGACAGGGACGGTTTGGATGGCTACACCTTC. The whole variable domain, filled in from reference TRBV7-9 and TRBJ1-2, reads DTGVSQNPRHKITKRGQNVTFRCDPISEHNRLYWYRQTLGQGPEFLTYFQNEAQLEKSRLLSDRFSAERPKGSFSTLEIQRTEQGDSAMYLCASSLDRDGLDGYTFGSGTRLTVV.

The chain links TRBV3-1 (or the pseudogene TRBV3-2) to TRBJ2-7; no reliable D call. The CDR3 is 12 residues long. CDR1 is LGHDT and CDR2 is YNNKEL in the germline V gene (reference sequence). V dropped 0 bases and J dropped 6 bases, with 6 bases sitting between them. DNA for the CDR3: TGTGCCAGCAGCCAAGAGGGTCGCGAGCAGTACTTC. It translates to CASSQEGREQYF.

V and J are TRBV7-9 and TRBJ2-2; D may be TRBD1 (6 bases). Looked up from germline, CDR1 is SEHNR and CDR2 is FQNEAQ (reference sequence). V lost 5 bases and J lost 1, with 8 bases in between. The CDR3 runs 14 residues. The chain's CDR3 is CASSRGGNTGELFF. The CDR3 coding sequence is TGTGCCAGCAGCCGAGGGGGGAACACCGGGGAGCTGTTTTTT.